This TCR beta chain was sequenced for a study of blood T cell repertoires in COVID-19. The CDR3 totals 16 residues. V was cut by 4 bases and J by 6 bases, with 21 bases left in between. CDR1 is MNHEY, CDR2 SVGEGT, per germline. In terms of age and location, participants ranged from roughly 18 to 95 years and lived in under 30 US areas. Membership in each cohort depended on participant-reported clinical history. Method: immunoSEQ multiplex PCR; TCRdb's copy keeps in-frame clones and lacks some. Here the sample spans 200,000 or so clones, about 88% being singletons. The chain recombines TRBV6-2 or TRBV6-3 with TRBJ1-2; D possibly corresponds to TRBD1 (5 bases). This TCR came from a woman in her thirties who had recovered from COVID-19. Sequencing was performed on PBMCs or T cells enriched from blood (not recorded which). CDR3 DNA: TGTGCCAGCAGTTTCTCCCAACGACAGCTTGCTGATGGCTACACCTTC. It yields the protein CASSFSQRQLADGYTF.